This T cell receptor beta chain comes out of a study of identical twins. This clonotype was picked up a small number of times. What it binds is unknown. J was trimmed by 0 bases and V by 1 base; bases with no gene match: 3. The CDR3 spans 16 residues. The germline gives CDR1 LNHNV, CDR2 YYDKDF (reference sequence). Unique molecular identifiers were present on the cDNA, and a universal primer site came from template switching. TCRdb recomputed calls from the 5' RACE reads with MiXCR, one row per CDR3 protein. This sample has approximately 500,000 distinct CDR3 sequences, with 20% to 25% found just once. The study, taken as a whole, reports: A lower insertion count was a feature of abundant cord blood beta clonotypes, with no such feature in memory repertoires.

These data were also reused for a study on T cells expressing NK-cell markers. That study reports: Seven of eight sequenced donors tested HCMV-seropositive; one tested seronegative. In a group of about six donors, dominant NKG2C+ clonotypes represented about 1.0-7.5% of CD8+ T cells.

This TCR came from a woman in her late teens or twenties in good health. J is TRBJ2-7 and V is TRBV15; 10 nucleotides match TRBD2. Sequenced: CD4+ T cells sorted from blood. DNA of the CDR3: TGTGCCACCAGCAGAGGCCTAGCGGGGGCCTCCTACGAGCAGTACTTC. It translates to CATSRGLAGASYEQYF.